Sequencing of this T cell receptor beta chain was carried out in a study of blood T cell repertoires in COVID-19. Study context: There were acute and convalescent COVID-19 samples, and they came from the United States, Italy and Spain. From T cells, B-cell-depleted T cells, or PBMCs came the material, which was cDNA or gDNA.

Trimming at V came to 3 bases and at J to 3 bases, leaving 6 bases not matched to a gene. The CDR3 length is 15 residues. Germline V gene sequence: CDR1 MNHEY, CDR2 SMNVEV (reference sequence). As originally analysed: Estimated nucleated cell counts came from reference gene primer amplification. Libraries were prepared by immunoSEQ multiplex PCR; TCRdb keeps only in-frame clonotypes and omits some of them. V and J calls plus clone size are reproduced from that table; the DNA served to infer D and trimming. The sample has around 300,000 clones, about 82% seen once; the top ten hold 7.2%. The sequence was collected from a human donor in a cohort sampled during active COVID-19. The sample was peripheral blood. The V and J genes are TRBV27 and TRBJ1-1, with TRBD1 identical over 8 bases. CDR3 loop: CASSFITGGHTEAFF. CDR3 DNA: TGTGCCAGCAGTTTTATAACAGGGGGACACACTGAAGCTTTCTTT.